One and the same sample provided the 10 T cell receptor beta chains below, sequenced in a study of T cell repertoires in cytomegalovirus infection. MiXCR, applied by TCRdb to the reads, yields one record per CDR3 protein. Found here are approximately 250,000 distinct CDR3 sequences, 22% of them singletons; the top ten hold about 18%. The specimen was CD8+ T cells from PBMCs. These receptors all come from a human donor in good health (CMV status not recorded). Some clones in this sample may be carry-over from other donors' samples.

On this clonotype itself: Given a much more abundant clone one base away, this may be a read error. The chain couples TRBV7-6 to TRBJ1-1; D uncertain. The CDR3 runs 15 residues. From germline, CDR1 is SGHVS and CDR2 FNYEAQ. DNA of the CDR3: TGTGCCAGCAACTTAGCGCCCCGGCAGAACACTGAAGCTTTCTTT. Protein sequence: CASNLAPRQNTEAFF.

CDR3 nucleotides: TGCAGTGCTACGGACAGGGAAGGAAACACCATATATTTT. It specifies CSATDREGNTIYF. The V call is TRBV20-1, the J call TRBJ1-3; 8 nucleotides align to TRBD1. The CDR3 length is 13 residues. The trim removed 4 bases at V and 4 bases at J, leaving 3 bases unmatched. The germline V gene encodes CDR1 DFQATT and CDR2 SNEGSKA (reference sequence).

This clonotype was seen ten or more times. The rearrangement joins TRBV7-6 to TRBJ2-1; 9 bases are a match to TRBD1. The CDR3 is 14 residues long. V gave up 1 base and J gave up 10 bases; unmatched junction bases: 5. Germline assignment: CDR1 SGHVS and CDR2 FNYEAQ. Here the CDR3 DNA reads TGTGCCAGCAGCTTAGGGACAGGGGACCTGGAGCAGTTCTTC. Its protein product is CASSLGTGDLEQFF.

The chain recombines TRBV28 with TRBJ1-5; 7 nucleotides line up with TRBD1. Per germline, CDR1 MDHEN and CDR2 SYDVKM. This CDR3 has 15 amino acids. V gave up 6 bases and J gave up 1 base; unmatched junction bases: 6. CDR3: CASRHRQGSNQPQHF. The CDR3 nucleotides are TGTGCCAGCAGGCACCGACAGGGAAGCAATCAGCCCCAGCATTTT.

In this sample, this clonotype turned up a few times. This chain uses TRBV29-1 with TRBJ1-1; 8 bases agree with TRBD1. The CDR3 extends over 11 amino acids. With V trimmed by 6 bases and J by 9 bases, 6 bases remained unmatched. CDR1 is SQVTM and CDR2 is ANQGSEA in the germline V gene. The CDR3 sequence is CSVGQAEQAFF. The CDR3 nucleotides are TGCAGCGTGGGACAGGCGGAGCAAGCTTTCTTT.

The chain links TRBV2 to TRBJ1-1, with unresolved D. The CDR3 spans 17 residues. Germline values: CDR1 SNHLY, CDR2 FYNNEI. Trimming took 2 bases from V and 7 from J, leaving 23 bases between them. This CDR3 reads CASSELPGLQTSLEAFF. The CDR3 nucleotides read TGTGCCAGCAGTGAATTACCCGGCCTCCAGACAAGCCTTGAAGCTTTCTTT.

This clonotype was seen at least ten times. The CDR3: CASSQQLTDTQYF. The CDR3 DNA sequence: TGTGCCAGCAGTCAACAGCTCACAGATACGCAGTATTTT. The chain links TRBV27 to TRBJ2-3; D is unresolved. Per the germline V gene, CDR1 is MNHEY and CDR2 is SMNVEV (reference sequence). V shed 5 bases and J shed 2 bases, with 8 bases lying between them. The CDR3 spans 13 residues.

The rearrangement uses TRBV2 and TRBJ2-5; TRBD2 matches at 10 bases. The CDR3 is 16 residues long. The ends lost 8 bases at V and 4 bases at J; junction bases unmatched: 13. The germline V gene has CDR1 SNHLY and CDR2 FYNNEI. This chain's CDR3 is CASRRALAGDGETQYF. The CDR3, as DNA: TGTGCCAGCCGTAGGGCCCTAGCGGGGGACGGAGAGACCCAGTACTTC.

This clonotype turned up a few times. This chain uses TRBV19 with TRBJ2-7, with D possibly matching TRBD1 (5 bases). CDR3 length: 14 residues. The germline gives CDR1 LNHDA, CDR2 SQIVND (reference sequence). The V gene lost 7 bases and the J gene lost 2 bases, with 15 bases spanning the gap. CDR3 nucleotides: TGTGCCAGTAATAATGCGGACACACCCTACGAGCAGTACTTC. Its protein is CASNNADTPYEQYF.

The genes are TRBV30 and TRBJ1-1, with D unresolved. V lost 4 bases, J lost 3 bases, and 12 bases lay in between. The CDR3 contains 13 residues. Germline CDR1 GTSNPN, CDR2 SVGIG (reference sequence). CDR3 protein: CAWTQFSYTEAFF. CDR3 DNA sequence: TGTGCCTGGACACAGTTCTCCTACACTGAAGCTTTCTTT.